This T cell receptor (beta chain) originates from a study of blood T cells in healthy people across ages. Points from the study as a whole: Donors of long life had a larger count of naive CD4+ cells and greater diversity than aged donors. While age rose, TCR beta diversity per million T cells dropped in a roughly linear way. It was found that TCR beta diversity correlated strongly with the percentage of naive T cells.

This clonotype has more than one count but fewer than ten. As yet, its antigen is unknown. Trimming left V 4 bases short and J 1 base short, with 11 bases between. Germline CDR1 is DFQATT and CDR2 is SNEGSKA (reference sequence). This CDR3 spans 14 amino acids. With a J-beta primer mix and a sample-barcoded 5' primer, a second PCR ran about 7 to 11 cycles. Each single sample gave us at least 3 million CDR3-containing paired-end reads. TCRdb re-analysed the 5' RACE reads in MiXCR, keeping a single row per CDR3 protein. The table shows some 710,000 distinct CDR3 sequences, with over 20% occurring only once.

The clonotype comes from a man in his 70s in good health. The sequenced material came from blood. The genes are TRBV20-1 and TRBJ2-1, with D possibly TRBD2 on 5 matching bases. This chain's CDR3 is CSATPGRSYNEQFF. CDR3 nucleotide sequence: TGCAGTGCTACCCCGGGAAGATCCTACAATGAGCAGTTCTTC.